This paragraph reports one T cell receptor beta chain. What it binds is not known. This sample stems from a study of cytomegalovirus exposure and HLA in healthy donors. General study findings and limits: Presence/absence analyses took donor sequencing depth as roughly uniform. Many donors carried some public TCRs, although rarity characterized most TCR sequences.

Germline loops: CDR1 MNHNS, CDR2 SASEGT. Trimming shortened V by 7 bases and J by 0 bases, and 10 bases separated the two germline ends. The CDR3 runs to 13 residues. With 60 Vbeta and 13 Jbeta primers, the PCR was carried out. TCRdb keeps only in-frame clones here, not all; method: immunoSEQ multiplex PCR. The sample records roughly 110,000 clones, 70% to 80% being singletons. This clonotype was sampled from a human donor in good health. The gene calls are TRBV6-1 and TRBJ2-7; maybe TRBD2 (5 bases). Sequenced material: PBMCs. The CDR3 DNA reads TGTGCCAGCACAGAGGAGGCCTCCTACGAGCAGTACTTC. This gives the protein CASTEEASYEQYF.